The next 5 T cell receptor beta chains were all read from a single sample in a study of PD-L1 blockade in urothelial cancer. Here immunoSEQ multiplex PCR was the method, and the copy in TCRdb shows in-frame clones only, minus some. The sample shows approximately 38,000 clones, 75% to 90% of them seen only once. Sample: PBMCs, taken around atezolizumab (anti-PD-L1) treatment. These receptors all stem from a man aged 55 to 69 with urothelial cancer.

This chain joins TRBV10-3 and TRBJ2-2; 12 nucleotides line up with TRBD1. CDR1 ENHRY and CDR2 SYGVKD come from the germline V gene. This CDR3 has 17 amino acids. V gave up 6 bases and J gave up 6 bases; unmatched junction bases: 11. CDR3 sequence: CAIRGTGGSSVSGELFF. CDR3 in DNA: TGTGCCATCAGAGGGACAGGGGGCTCGTCGGTGTCCGGGGAGCTGTTTTTT.

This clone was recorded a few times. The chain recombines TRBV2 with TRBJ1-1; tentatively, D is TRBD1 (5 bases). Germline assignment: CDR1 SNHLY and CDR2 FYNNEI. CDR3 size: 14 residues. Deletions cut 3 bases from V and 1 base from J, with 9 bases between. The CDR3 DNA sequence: TGTGCCAGCAGTGAGTTGCAGGGGAACACTGAAGCTTTCTTT. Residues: CASSELQGNTEAFF.

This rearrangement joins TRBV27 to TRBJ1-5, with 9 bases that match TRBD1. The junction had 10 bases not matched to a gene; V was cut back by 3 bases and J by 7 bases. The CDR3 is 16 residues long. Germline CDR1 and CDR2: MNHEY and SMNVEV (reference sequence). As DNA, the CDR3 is TGTGCCAGCAGTTTTCGACCGGGACAGGGACGGCAGCCCCAGCATTTT. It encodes CASSFRPGQGRQPQHF.

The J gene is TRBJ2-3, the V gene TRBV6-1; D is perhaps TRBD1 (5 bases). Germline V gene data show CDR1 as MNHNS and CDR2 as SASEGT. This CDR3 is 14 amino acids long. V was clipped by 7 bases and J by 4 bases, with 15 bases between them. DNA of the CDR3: TGTGCCAGCAAGGACACCGCTTCGGCAGATACGCAGTATTTT. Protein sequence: CASKDTASADTQYF.

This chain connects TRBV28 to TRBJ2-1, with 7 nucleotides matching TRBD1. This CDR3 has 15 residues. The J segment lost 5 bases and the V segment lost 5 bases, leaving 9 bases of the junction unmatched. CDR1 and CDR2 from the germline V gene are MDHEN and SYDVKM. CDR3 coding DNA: TGTGCCAGCAGTCCCGGGACAGCTGAGGACAATGAGCAGTTCTTC. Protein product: CASSPGTAEDNEQFF.